These 14 T cell receptor beta chains share one sample of origin, sequenced in a study of blood T cell repertoires in COVID-19. Profiled with immunoSEQ multiplex PCR; TCRdb holds only in-frame clones, not every one. The sample holds under 350,000 clones; about nine tenths are singletons and the top ten take under 3%. The sequencing input was PBMCs or T cells enriched from blood (not recorded which). These receptors all come from a woman between 18 and 29 years old who had recovered from COVID-19.

The chain links TRBV7-2 to TRBJ2-5; 12 positions agree with TRBD1. This CDR3 has 16 residues. J gave up 4 bases and V 4 bases, and 7 bases lay outside the gene matches. The V gene's germline CDR1 is SGHTA and CDR2 FQGNSA. CDR3 coding DNA: TGTGCCAGCAGCTCGAGGGACAGGGGGCTTTTAGAGACCCAGTACTTC. This translates into CASSSRDRGLLETQYF.

The V and J genes are TRBV19 and TRBJ1-1; D not certain. From germline, CDR1 is LNHDA and CDR2 SQIVND (reference sequence). The CDR3 contains 13 residues. The V gene lost 7 bases and the J gene lost 0 bases, with 9 bases spanning the gap. CDR3 DNA: TGTGCCAGTACCCCTCTCCTGAACACTGAAGCTTTCTTT. It yields the protein CASTPLLNTEAFF.

To note about this clone: Other nucleotide sequences in the sample specify the same CDR3. In DNA, the CDR3 is TGCAGCGTTGAAAGCGGGGCTAATAATGGCTACACCTTC. Translated, it gives CSVESGANNGYTF. The chain employs TRBV29-1 and TRBJ1-2; a weak D match, TRBD1 (5 bases). The CDR3 runs to 13 residues. Trimming shortened V by 2 bases and J by 6 bases, and 13 bases separated the two germline ends. CDR1 is SQVTM and CDR2 is ANQGSEA in the germline V gene.

The rearrangement joins TRBV6-1 to TRBJ1-5, with 8 bases fitting TRBD1. The length of the CDR3 is 16 residues. The V segment lost 4 bases and the J segment 2 bases; nucleotides outside the gene matches: 7. Germline V gene sequence: CDR1 MNHNS, CDR2 SASEGT. The DNA for the CDR3 is TGTGCCAGCAGTGGTCCCCAGGGACAGGGCAATCAGCCCCAGCATTTT. Translating it yields CASSGPQGQGNQPQHF.

The genes are TRBV6-5 and TRBJ2-7; 9 bases are a match to TRBD1. Losses at the gene ends were 6 bases for V and 5 bases for J; bases not matched to a gene: 11. The CDR3 consists of 15 residues. The germline gives CDR1 MNHEY, CDR2 SVGAGI. CDR3 nucleotide sequence: TGTGCCAGCAGATTGACCGGGACAGGGACCAACGAGCAGTACTTC. Protein product: CASRLTGTGTNEQYF.

The CDR3 DNA follows: TGTGCCAGCAGTTACAACAGGGATAGCAATCAGCCCCAGCATTTT. This encodes CASSYNRDSNQPQHF. The chain employs TRBV6-5 and TRBJ1-5, with D perhaps matching TRBD1 (6 bases). The CDR3 spans 15 residues. Trimming removed 2 bases at V and 0 bases at J, with 8 bases between. Per germline, CDR1 MNHEY and CDR2 SVGAGI.

This clone was counted only a few times. This chain joins TRBV28 and TRBJ1-4; TRBD1 aligns across 7 bases. CDR3 length equals 15 residues. V trimming: 6 bases; J trimming: 8 bases; junction bases outside the gene matches: 12. Germline V lookup: CDR1 MDHEN, CDR2 SYDVKM. CDR3 coding DNA: TGTGCCAGCAGCCCCTCGGACAGGCTTTCAGAAAAACTGTTTTTT. It yields the protein CASSPSDRLSEKLFF.

The gene calls are TRBV10-3 and TRBJ2-3; 7 bases match TRBD1. With 4 bases clipped from V and 2 bases from J, the junction kept 9 bases outside the gene matches. CDR3 length equals 16 residues. Germline V lookup: CDR1 ENHRY, CDR2 SYGVKD. The CDR3 protein is CAISGRQGAHTDTQYF. The CDR3 DNA follows: TGTGCCATCAGTGGTAGACAGGGAGCCCACACAGATACGCAGTATTTT.

The chain carries TRBV19 and TRBJ2-5; the match to TRBD1 covers 7 bases. This CDR3 comprises 13 residues. Germline values: CDR1 LNHDA, CDR2 SQIVND (reference sequence). J lost 6 bases, V lost 3 bases, and 4 bases had no gene match. The CDR3 nucleotides are TGTGCCAGTAGTATCGTCAGGGGGAAGACCCAGTACTTC. It encodes CASSIVRGKTQYF.

The chain links TRBV5-1 to TRBJ2-5; 11 nucleotides align to TRBD2. The CDR3 has 18 residues. Per germline, CDR1 SGHRS and CDR2 YFSETQ. V lost 0 bases and J lost 3; bases outside the gene matches: 10. The CDR3 region is CASSLGPSGGRTKETQYF. CDR3 nucleotides: TGCGCCAGCAGCTTGGGCCCTAGCGGGGGGCGGACCAAAGAGACCCAGTACTTC.

J is TRBJ1-1 and V is TRBV9; D may be TRBD1 (6 bases). The V gene's germline CDR1 is SGDLS and CDR2 YYNGEE. The CDR3 runs to 16 residues. Between the trimmed V and J ends, which lost 0 bases and 4 bases, there was a span of 16 bases. The CDR3 is CASSVDFRGPGTEAFF. Written as DNA, the CDR3 is TGTGCCAGCAGCGTAGATTTCAGGGGTCCGGGCACTGAAGCTTTCTTT.

This sequence joins TRBV12-5 and TRBJ2-6; D unresolved. The CDR3 has 13 residues. Trimming removed 6 bases at V and 0 bases at J, with 3 bases between. In germline, CDR1 is LGHNT, CDR2 FRNRAP. CDR3 bases: TGTGCTAGTGGCCGCTCTGGGGCCAACGTCCTGACTTTC. This encodes CASGRSGANVLTF. Variable domain in full (rest from reference TRBV12-5 and TRBJ2-6): DARVTQTPRHKVTEMGQEVTMRCQPILGHNTVFWYRQTMMQGLELLAYFRNRAPLDDSGMPKDRFSAEMPDATLATLKIQPSEPRDSAVYFCASGRSGANVLTFGAGSRLTVL.

This chain links TRBV4-1 with TRBJ2-2; TRBD1 aligns across 9 bases. Germline V CDR1 and CDR2: MGHRA, YSYEKL. Trimming at V came to 3 bases and at J to 2 bases, leaving 4 bases not matched to a gene. The CDR3 loop spans 16 amino acids. The CDR3 sequence: CASSQYRGRNTGELFF. The CDR3 bases are TGCGCCAGCAGCCAGTACAGGGGGCGCAACACCGGGGAGCTGTTTTTT.

V usage is TRBV19 and J usage is TRBJ1-4; a weak D match, TRBD1 (5 bases). CDR3 size: 15 residues. Trimming left V 7 bases short and J 4 bases short, with 16 bases between. Germline V lookup: CDR1 LNHDA, CDR2 SQIVND (reference sequence). This CDR3 reads CASTSTEIFNEKLFF. DNA of the CDR3: TGTGCCAGTACCTCGACAGAAATCTTTAATGAAAAACTGTTTTTT.